This T cell receptor (beta chain) was recovered during a study of blood T cell repertoires in COVID-19. Only a few counts were recorded for this clone. TCRdb's copy holds only in-frame clones and misses some; the assay was immunoSEQ multiplex PCR. The sample has 250,000 to 350,000 clones, roughly 91% seen once. The V segment lost 5 bases and the J segment 3 bases; nucleotides outside the gene matches: 4. The CDR3 is 13 residues long. Germline V gives CDR1 LNHDA, CDR2 SQIVND (reference sequence). This sequence originates from a man under 40 with acute or convalescent COVID-19. The V gene is TRBV19, the J gene TRBJ2-7; 7 bases line up with TRBD2. The material sequenced was peripheral blood. CDR3 sequence (DNA): TGTGCCAGTAGTGGGGGAGGGCTCTACGAGCAGTACTTC. It is translated as CASSGGGLYEQYF.